Included here is one T cell receptor (beta chain) sequence, with context. Its antigen remains undetermined. There are no base qualities to consult, and no much larger clone falls within one base. Library prep was done by the immunoSEQ multiplex PCR assay. TCRdb took this table from immuneACCESS and kept in-frame rearrangements with V and J called. Such tables lack part of the clones; where checked against another copy, unresolved V genes explain under half of the gap, and the rest is unexplained. The sample data list 84,000 or so clones, and around 80% of these were observed just once. Under 2.5% of the sample lies in the top ten. The data belong to a study of ipilimumab plus nivolumab after autologous stem cell transplantation (TCRdb year 2021). General notes on the study: The median number of doses received by trial patients was roughly 5 for ipilimumab and 8 for nivolumab. Patients in the trial were undergoing autologous transplant and had high-risk diffuse large B cell lymphoma, mature T cell lymphoma, or multiple myeloma. The DLBCL cohort included primary refractory and relapsed disease, with 18-month progression-free survival of approximately 87% and 28% respectively. The intent-to-treat population of the trial was made up of around 35 patients.

What the research found in general, with its limitations: The authors stated that profiles of the T cell receptor repertoire, regulatory T cell phenotype and gut microbiota provided a biologic rationale for studying this approach further. Combined checkpoint inhibition as post-transplant consolidation was concluded by the authors to appear tolerable.

Checkpoint therapy began 14 to 28 days after autologous transplant, with ipilimumab given at 1 mg/kg intravenously on day 1 of selected weeks. The nivolumab dose was 3 mg/kg intravenously, delivered on day 1 of weeks 1, 4, 7, 10, and every two weeks through week 26. This Phase Ib clinical trial tested ipilimumab plus nivolumab, a combined checkpoint inhibition, as consolidation after autologous stem cell transplantation. The receptor comes from a male donor with diffuse large B-cell lymphoma. This specimen consisted of PBMCs, obtained in a trial of ipilimumab plus nivolumab as post-transplant consolidation.

The sequence in DNA is TGTGCCACCAGCACTGCCGGGAATACGCAGTATTTT. Its protein is CATSTAGNTQYF. The sequence is built from TRBV15 and TRBJ2-3, and TRBD2 may be the D gene, going by 5 matching bases. From cysteine to phenylalanine, the CDR3 is 12 amino acids long. Kept here is only the CDR3 DNA, which spans 36 bases and is read in frame from base 1. CDR1 and CDR2 were assigned from the germline V gene (reference sequence) as LNHNV and YYDKDF. V gives up 4 bases and J gives up 7 bases, and the segment between their germline ends measures 9 bases.